The present TCR beta chain was sequenced within a study of cytomegalovirus exposure and HLA in healthy donors. Study overall: In a later analysis, it was reported that the roughly 120 validation repertoires had been produced on the same platform as the 690 or so repertoires belonging to the first cohort.

The donors belonged to the approximately 110-subject validation cohort, separate from the roughly 700-subject first cohort. The germline gives CDR1 SGDLS, CDR2 YYNGEE. Losses at the gene ends were 4 bases for V and 2 bases for J; bases not matched to a gene: 7. The CDR3 consists of 16 residues. Study-wide results and caveats: High sensitivity and specificity were reportedly achieved when the classifier diagnosed cytomegalovirus status. The listing of 150 or so TCR beta chains classed them as cytomegalovirus-associated.

This table comes from immunoSEQ multiplex PCR, and its TCRdb copy is limited to in-frame clones, with some not included. The sample carries around 150,000 clones, about 89% recorded once. About this clone: Antigen unknown.

This receptor was taken from a woman between 18 and 29 years old in good health and CMV-seropositive. Source material: PBMCs. The genes are TRBV9 and TRBJ2-3, with TRBD2 identical over 10 bases. CDR3 loop: CASSPVAGGPTDTQYF. CDR3 bases: TGTGCCAGCAGCCCCGTAGCGGGAGGCCCCACAGATACGCAGTATTTT.